This passage covers 5 T cell receptor beta chains from one sample sequenced in a study of post-analysis software for immune sequencing data. Libraries were made from TCR beta cDNA, and they carried unique molecular identifiers. TCRdb reanalysed the PCR reads using MiXCR and keeps one entry per CDR3 protein. The sample holds roughly 540,000 distinct CDR3 sequences, approximately 31% seen once. These receptors have no identified antigens. Study-wide points: TRBV5-6, TRBV5-1 and TRBV20-1 were among five TRBV segments more frequent in patients than controls.

Input material: blood. The receptor source for this set is a girl aged 2 to 17 with multiple sclerosis.

For the CDR3, the DNA is TGCGCCAGCAGCACCCCGGGACAGGGGAAATATTCACCCCTCCACTTT. This sequence encodes CASSTPGQGKYSPLHF. The chain uses TRBV5-1 and TRBJ1-6; TRBD1 aligns across 10 bases. Germline CDR1 and CDR2: SGHRS and YFSETQ. With V trimmed by 4 bases and J by 8 bases, 9 bases remained unmatched. This CDR3 spans 16 amino acids.

This clonotype was counted between two and nine times. The V gene is TRBV7-3, the J gene TRBJ2-3; a possible D gene is TRBD2 (5 bases). CDR3 length equals 15 residues. In germline, CDR1 is SGHTA, CDR2 FQGTGA. V lost 0 bases and J 2 bases, leaving 9 bases between the germline ends. In DNA form, the CDR3 reads TGTGCCAGCAGCTTAACAGGAGGATTCACAGATACGCAGTATTTT. The encoded protein is CASSLTGGFTDTQYF.

The J gene is TRBJ1-2, the V gene TRBV20-1; no clear D. This CDR3 region has 11 residues. The germline CDR1 and CDR2 sequences are DFQATT and SNEGSKA (reference sequence). The V gene lost 3 bases and the J gene lost 5 bases, with 7 bases spanning the gap. The CDR3 bases are TGCAGTGCTAGGCCCGATTATGGCTACACCTTC. Its translation is CSARPDYGYTF.

The chain has TRBV5-1 and TRBJ2-1; the match to TRBD2 covers 9 bases. This CDR3 spans 17 amino acids. Germline V gene lookup returns CDR1 SGHRS and CDR2 YFSETQ. V gave up 0 bases and J gave up 2 bases; unmatched junction bases: 6. The CDR3 protein is CASSLVASGATYNEQFF. CDR3 nucleotide sequence: TGCGCCAGCAGCTTGGTAGCTAGCGGGGCGACCTACAATGAGCAGTTCTTC.

This clonotype has more than one count but fewer than ten. The chain uses TRBV5-1 and TRBJ1-2, with a possible D match to TRBD1 (6 bases). Trimming stripped 3 bases from V and 0 bases from J, with 18 bases between. Germline V CDR1 and CDR2: SGHRS, YFSETQ. CDR3 length equals 17 residues. The CDR3 region has the DNA TGCGCCAGCAGCTGGGGTCTACAGGGTTCATCTAACTATGGCTACACCTTC. Translation: CASSWGLQGSSNYGYTF.